What follows are 8 T cell receptor beta chains derived from one specimen sequenced in a study of lymphopenia after photon versus proton radiotherapy. Clones were sequenced by immunoSEQ multiplex PCR, and TCRdb holds only the in-frame ones, with some missing. The sample shows approximately 80,000 clones, 65% to 85% of them seen only once. The material sequenced was peripheral blood, taken from a patient treated with proton-based radiotherapy. The receptors stem from a man in his sixties with pancreatic cancer.

The J gene is TRBJ1-1, the V gene TRBV30, with a weak D call TRBD1 (6 bases). There are 13 residues in the CDR3. Looked up from germline, CDR1 is GTSNPN and CDR2 is SVGIG (reference sequence). V lost 3 bases and J lost 3, with 11 bases in between. The CDR3 reads CAWRRGGDTEAFF. The CDR3 DNA reads TGTGCCTGGAGGAGGGGGGGAGACACTGAAGCTTTCTTT.

The rearrangement uses TRBV9 and TRBJ2-3; a possible D gene is TRBD1 (6 bases). V was clipped by 0 bases and J by 1 base, with 12 bases between them. The CDR3 totals 16 residues. CDR1 and CDR2 (germline): SGDLS, YYNGEE. In DNA, the CDR3 is TGTGCCAGCAGCGTAGGAGGGGGTCCGGGCACAGATACGCAGTATTTT. Its translation: CASSVGGGPGTDTQYF.

The genes are TRBV7-9 and TRBJ2-1; D is unresolved. V lost 3 bases and J 6 bases, leaving 3 bases between the germline ends. Looked up from germline, CDR1 is SEHNR and CDR2 is FQNEAQ (reference sequence). The CDR3 is made up of 11 amino acids. The CDR3 region is CASSFTNEQFF. CDR3 nucleotides: TGTGCCAGCAGCTTCACCAATGAGCAGTTCTTC.

This sequence joins TRBV15 and TRBJ2-7; D call uncertain. V shed 1 base and J shed 6 bases, with 10 bases lying between them. The CDR3 extends over 13 amino acids. The germline V gene has CDR1 LNHNV and CDR2 YYDKDF (reference sequence). The CDR3 is CATSRGASSEQYF. CDR3 sequence (DNA): TGTGCCACCAGCAGAGGTGCCTCAAGCGAGCAGTACTTC.

V usage is TRBV4-2 and J usage is TRBJ1-1; perhaps TRBD1 as D (5 bases). V gave up 4 bases and J gave up 0 bases, with 9 bases separating them. Germline V gene lookup returns CDR1 LGHNA and CDR2 YNFKEQ. The CDR3 contains 14 residues. The CDR3 spells CASSRGRMNTEAFF. CDR3 bases: TGTGCCAGCAGCCGGGGCCGGATGAACACTGAAGCTTTCTTT.

This rearrangement joins TRBV19 to TRBJ2-3, with D possibly TRBD1 on 6 matching bases. This CDR3 contains 15 residues. Germline CDR1 and CDR2: LNHDA and SQIVND (reference sequence). The V end was cut by 0 bases, the J end by 4 bases, with 11 bases between. This chain's CDR3 is CASSIDKYRADTQYF. The CDR3 DNA reads as TGTGCCAGTAGTATAGATAAATACAGGGCAGATACGCAGTATTTT.

V gene TRBV9 combines with J gene TRBJ1-2, with D unresolved. Germline V gene lookup returns CDR1 SGDLS and CDR2 YYNGEE. Trimming removed 0 bases from V and 1 base from J, with 7 bases in between. CDR3 length: 14 amino acids. Here the CDR3 DNA reads TGTGCCAGCAGCGTAGCTGGCAGTAACTATGGCTACACCTTC. Translating gives CASSVAGSNYGYTF. Full variable domain (outside the CDR3, taken from reference TRBV9 and TRBJ1-2): DSGVTQTPKHLITATGQRVTLRCSPRSGDLSVYWYQQSLDQGLQFLIQYYNGEERAKGNILERFSAQQFPDLHSELNLSSLELGDSALYFCASSVAGSNYGYTFGSGTRLTVV.

The chain is built from TRBV27 and TRBJ2-2; the D gene is possibly TRBD2 (6 bases). V lost 3 bases, J lost 6 bases, and 17 bases lay in between. The CDR3 length is 16 residues. The germline V gene encodes CDR1 MNHEY and CDR2 SMNVEV (reference sequence). The DNA of the CDR3 is TGTGCCAGCAGTTTCGGTTTTCGGGGGTTTGCCGGGGAGCTGTTTTTT. This gives the protein CASSFGFRGFAGELFF.